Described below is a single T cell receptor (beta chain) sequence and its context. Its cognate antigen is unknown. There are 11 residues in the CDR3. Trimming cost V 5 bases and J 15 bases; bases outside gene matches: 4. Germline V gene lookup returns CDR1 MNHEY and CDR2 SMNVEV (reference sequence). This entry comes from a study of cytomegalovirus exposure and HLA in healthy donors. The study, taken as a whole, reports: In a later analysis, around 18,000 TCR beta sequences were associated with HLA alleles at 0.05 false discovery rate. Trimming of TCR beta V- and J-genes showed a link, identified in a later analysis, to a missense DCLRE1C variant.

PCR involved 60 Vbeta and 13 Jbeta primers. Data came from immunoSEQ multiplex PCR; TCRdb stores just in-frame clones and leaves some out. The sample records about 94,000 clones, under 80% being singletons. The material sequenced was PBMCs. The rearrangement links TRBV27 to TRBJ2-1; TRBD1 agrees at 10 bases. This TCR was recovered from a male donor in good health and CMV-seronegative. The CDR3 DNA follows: TGTGCCAGCAGTCCCGACAGGGGGCCGTTCTTC. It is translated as CASSPDRGPFF.